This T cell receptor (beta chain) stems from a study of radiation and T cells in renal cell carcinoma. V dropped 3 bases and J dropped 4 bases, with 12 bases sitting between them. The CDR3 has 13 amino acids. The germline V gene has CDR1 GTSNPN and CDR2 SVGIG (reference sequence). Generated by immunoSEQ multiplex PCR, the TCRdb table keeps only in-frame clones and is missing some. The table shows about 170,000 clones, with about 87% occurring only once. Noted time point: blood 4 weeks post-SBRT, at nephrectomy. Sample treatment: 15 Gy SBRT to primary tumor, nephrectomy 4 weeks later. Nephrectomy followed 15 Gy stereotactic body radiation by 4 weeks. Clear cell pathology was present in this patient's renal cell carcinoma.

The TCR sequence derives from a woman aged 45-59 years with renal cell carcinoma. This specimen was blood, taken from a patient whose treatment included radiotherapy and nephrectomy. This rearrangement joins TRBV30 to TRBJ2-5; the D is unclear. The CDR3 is CAWSARIRETQYF. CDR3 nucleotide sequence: TGTGCCTGGAGCGCTAGGATTAGAGAGACCCAGTACTTC.